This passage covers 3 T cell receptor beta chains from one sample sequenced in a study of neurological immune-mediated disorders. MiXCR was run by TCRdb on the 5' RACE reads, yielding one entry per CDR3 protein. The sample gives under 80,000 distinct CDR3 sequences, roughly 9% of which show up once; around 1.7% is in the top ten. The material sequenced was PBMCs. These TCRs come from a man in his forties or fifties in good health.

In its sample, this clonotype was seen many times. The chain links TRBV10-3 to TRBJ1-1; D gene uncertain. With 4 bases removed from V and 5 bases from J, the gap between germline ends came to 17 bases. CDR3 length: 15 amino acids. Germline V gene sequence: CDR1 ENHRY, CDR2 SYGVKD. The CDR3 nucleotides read TGTGCCATCAGTGGATTCGACAAGGGTGGGACTGAAGCTTTCTTT. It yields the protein CAISGFDKGGTEAFF.

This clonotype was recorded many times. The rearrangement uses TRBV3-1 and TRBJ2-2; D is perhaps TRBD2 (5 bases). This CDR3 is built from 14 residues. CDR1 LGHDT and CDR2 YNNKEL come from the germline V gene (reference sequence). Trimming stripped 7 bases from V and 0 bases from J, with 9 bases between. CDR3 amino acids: CASNASPNTGELFF. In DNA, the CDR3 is TGTGCCAGCAATGCTAGCCCGAACACCGGGGAGCTGTTTTTT.

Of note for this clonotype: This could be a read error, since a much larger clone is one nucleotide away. The CDR3 DNA reads TGTGCCATCTCACCAGATCTCACCGGGTCTGGGGCCAACGTCCTGACTTTC. It encodes CAISPDLTGSGANVLTF. The chain carries TRBV18 and TRBJ2-6; no clear D gene. Germline V CDR1 and CDR2: KGHSH, LQKENI. This CDR3 comprises 17 residues.